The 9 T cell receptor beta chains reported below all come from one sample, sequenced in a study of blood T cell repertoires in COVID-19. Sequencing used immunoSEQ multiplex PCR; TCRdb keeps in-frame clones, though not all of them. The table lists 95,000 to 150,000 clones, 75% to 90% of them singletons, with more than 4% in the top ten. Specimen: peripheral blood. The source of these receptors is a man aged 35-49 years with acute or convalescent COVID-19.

In DNA, the CDR3 is TGTGCCAGCAGTCGCCCAGGGGCGAACACTGAAGCTTTCTTT. It is translated as CASSRPGANTEAFF. This rearrangement joins TRBV6-5 to TRBJ1-1, with D possibly TRBD1 on 6 matching bases. The CDR3 is 14 amino acids. Per germline, CDR1 MNHEY and CDR2 SVGAGI. V was trimmed by 5 bases and J by 1 base, leaving 11 bases between them.

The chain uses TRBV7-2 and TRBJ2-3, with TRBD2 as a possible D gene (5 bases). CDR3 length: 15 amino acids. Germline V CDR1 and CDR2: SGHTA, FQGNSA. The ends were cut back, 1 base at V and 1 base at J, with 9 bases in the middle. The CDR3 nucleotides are TGTGCCAGCAGCTTAGAATCGCGGGGCACAGATACGCAGTATTTT. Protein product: CASSLESRGTDTQYF.

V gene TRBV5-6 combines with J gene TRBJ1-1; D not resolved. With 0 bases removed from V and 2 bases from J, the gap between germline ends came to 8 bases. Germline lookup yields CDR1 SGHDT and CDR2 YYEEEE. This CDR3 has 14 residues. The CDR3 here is CASSLAGANTEAFF. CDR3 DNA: TGTGCCAGCAGCTTGGCTGGAGCAAACACTGAAGCTTTCTTT. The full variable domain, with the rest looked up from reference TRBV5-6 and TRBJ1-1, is DAGVTQSPTHLIKTRGQQVTLRCSPKSGHDTVSWYQQALGQGPQFIFQYYEEEERQRGNFPDRFSGHQFPNYSSELNVNALLLGDSALYLCASSLAGANTEAFFGQGTRLTVV.

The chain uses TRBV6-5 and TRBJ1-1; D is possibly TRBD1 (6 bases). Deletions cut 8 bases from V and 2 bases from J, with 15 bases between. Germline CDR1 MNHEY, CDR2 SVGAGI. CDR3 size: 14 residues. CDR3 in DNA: TGTGCCAGCTGGCGGGGGACACAAAACACTGAAGCTTTCTTT. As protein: CASWRGTQNTEAFF.

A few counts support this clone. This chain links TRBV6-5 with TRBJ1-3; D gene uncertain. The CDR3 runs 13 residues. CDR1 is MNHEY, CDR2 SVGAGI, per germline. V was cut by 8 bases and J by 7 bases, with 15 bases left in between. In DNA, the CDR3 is TGTGCCAGCGCCTCTACGCTCTACAACACCATATATTTT. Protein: CASASTLYNTIYF.

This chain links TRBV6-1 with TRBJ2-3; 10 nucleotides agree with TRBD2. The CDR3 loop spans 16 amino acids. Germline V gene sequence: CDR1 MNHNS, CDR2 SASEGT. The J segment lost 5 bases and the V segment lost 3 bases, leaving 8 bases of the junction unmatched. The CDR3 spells CASSDLAGAREDTQYF. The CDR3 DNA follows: TGTGCCAGCAGTGATCTAGCGGGAGCTCGTGAAGATACGCAGTATTTT.

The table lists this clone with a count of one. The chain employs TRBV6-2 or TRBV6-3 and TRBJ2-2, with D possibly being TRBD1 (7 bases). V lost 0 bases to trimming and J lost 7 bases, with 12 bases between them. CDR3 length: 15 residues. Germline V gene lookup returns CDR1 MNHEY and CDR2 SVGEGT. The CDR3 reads CASSYSRQGGGELFF. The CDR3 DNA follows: TGTGCCAGCAGTTACTCACGACAGGGAGGCGGGGAGCTGTTTTTT.

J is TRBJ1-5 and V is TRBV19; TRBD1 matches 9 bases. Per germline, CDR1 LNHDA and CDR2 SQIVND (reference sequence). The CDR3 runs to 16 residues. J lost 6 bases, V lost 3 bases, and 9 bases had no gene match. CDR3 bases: TGTGCCAGTAGTATTCGACGGGGACAGGGTACTCAGCCCCAGCATTTT. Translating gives CASSIRRGQGTQPQHF.

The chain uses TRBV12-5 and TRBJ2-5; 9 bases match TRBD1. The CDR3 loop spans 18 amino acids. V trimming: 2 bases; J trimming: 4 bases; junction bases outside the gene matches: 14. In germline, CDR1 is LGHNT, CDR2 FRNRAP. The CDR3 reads CASGLPGTGSVFRETQYF. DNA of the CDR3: TGTGCTAGTGGTTTGCCCGGGACAGGGTCGGTATTCCGAGAGACCCAGTACTTC.